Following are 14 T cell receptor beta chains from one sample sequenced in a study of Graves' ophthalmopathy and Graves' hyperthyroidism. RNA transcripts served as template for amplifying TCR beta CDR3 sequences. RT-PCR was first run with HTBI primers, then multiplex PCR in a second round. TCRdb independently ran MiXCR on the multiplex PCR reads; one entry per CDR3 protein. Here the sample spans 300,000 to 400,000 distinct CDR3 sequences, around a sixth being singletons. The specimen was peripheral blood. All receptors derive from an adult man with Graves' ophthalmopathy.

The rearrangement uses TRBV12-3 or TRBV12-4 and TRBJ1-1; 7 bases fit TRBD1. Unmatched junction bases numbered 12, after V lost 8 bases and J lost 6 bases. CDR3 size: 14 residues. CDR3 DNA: TGTGCCAGCCGGCGGGGAGGGGGCGGTGCTGAAGCTTTCTTT. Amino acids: CASRRGGGGAEAFF.

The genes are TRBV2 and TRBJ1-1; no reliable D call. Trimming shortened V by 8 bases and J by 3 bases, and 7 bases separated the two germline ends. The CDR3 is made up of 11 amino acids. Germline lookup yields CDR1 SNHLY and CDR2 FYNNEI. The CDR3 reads CASVEYTEAFF. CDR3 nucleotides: TGTGCCAGCGTGGAGTACACTGAAGCTTTCTTT.

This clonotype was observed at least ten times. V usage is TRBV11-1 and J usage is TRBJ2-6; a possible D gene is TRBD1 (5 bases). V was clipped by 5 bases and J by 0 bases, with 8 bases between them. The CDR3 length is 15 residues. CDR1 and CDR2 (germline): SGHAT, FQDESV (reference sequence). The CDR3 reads CASSGARSGANVLTF. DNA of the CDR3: TGTGCCAGCAGCGGGGCCCGCTCTGGGGCCAACGTCCTGACTTTC. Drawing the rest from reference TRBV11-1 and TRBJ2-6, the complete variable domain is EAEVAQSPRYKITEKSQAVAFWCDPISGHATLYWYRQILGQGPELLVQFQDESVVDDSQLPKDRFSAERLKGVDSTLKIQPAELGDSAMYLCASSGARSGANVLTFGAGSRLTVL.

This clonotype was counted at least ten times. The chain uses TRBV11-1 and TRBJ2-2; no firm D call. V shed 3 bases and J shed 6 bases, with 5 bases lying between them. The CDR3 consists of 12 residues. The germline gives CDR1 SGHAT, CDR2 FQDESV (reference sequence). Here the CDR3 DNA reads TGTGCCAGCAGCTTTGTGTCCGGGGAGCTGTTTTTT. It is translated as CASSFVSGELFF.

The CDR3 sequence is CASSFPSRDEQYF. CDR3 in DNA: TGTGCCAGCAGTTTCCCTAGTAGGGACGAGCAGTACTTC. The chain uses TRBV12-3 or TRBV12-4 and TRBJ2-7; D remains ambiguous. The CDR3 has 13 amino acids. V gave up 3 bases and J gave up 5 bases, with 11 bases separating them.

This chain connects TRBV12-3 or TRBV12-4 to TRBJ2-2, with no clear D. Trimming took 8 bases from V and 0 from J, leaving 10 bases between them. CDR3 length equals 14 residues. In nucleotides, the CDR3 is TGTGCCAGCCTCGGCGGAACGAACACCGGGGAGCTGTTTTTT. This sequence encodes CASLGGTNTGELFF.

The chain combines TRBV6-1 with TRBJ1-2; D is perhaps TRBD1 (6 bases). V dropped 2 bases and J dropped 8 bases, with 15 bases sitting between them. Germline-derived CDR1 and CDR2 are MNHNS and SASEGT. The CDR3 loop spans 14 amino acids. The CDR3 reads CASSEPGQFRGYTF. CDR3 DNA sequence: TGTGCCAGCAGTGAACCAGGACAGTTTCGCGGCTACACCTTC.

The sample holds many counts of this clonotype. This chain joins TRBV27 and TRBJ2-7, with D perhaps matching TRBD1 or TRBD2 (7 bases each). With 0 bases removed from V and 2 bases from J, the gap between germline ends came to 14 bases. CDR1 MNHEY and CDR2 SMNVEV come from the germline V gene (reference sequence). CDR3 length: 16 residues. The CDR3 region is CASSLSRGDRAYEQYF. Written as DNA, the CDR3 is TGTGCCAGCAGTTTATCCCGGGGGGACAGAGCCTACGAGCAGTACTTC.

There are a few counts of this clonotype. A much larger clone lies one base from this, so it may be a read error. CDR3: CTSSGDRGPTEASF. The DNA of the CDR3 is TGTACCAGCAGTGGGGACAGGGGGCCAACTGAAGCTTCCTTT. This sequence joins TRBV12-3 or TRBV12-4 and TRBJ1-1; 12 bases match TRBD1. The length of the CDR3 is 14 residues.

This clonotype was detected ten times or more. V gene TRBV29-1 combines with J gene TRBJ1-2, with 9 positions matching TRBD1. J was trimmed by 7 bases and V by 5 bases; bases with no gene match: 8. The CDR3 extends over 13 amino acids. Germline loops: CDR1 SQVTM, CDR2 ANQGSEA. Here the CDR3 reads CSVRTGETLGYTF. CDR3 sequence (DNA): TGCAGCGTTCGGACAGGGGAAACGCTTGGCTACACCTTC.

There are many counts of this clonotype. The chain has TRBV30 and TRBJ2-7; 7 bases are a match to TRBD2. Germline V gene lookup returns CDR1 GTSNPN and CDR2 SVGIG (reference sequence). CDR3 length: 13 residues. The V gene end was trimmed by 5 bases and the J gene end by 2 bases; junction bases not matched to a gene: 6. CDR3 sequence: CAWEGGQTYEQYF. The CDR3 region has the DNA TGTGCCTGGGAGGGAGGGCAAACCTACGAGCAGTACTTC.

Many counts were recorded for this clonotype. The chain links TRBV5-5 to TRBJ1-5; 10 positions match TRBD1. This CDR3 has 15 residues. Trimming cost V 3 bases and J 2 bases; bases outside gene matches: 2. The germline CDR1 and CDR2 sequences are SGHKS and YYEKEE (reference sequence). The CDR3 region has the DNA TGTGCCAGCAGCTGGGGACAGGGGCGCAATCAGCCCCAGCATTTT. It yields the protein CASSWGQGRNQPQHF.

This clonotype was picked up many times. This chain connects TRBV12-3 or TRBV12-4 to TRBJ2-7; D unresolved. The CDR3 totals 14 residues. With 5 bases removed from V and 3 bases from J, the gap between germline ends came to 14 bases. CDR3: CASSHDRHLYEQYF. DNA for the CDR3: TGTGCCAGCAGTCACGATCGGCACCTCTACGAGCAGTACTTC.

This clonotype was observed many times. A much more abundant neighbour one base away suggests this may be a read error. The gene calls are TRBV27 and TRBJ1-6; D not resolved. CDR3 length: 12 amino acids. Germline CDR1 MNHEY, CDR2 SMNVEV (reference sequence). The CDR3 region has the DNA TGTGCCAGCAGTCAGACTAATTCACCCCTCCGCTTT. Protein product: CASSQTNSPLRF.